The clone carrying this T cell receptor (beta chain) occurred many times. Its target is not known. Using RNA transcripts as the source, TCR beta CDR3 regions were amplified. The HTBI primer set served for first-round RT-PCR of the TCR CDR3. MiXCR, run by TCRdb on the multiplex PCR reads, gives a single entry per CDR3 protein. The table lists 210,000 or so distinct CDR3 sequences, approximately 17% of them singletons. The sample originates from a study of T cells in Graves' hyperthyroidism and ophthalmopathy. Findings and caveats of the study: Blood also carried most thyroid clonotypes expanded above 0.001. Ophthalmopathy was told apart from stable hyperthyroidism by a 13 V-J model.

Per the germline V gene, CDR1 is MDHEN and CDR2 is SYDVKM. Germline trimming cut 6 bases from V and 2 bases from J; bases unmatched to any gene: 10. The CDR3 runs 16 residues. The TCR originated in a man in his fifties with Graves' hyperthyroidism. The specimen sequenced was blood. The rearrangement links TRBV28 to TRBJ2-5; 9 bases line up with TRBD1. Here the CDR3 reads CASSLRDRVRQETQYF. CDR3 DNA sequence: TGTGCCAGCAGCCTCCGGGACAGGGTTAGGCAAGAGACCCAGTACTTC.